These 22 T cell receptor beta chains came from one sample sequenced in a study of cytomegalovirus exposure and HLA in healthy donors. Researchers ran the PCR with 60 Vbeta and 13 Jbeta primers. Libraries were prepared by immunoSEQ multiplex PCR; TCRdb keeps only in-frame clonotypes and omits some of them. This repertoire shows 100,000 to 150,000 clones, approximately 69% found once; its top ten account for less than 4%. The specimen sequenced was PBMCs. All receptors derive from a middle-aged man in good health and CMV-seropositive.

This clone was recorded only once. V usage is TRBV27 and J usage is TRBJ1-5, with 7 bases that match TRBD1. Germline values: CDR1 MNHEY, CDR2 SMNVEV (reference sequence). The CDR3 is 17 amino acids. Trimming took 2 bases from V and 1 from J; bases not matched to a gene: 8. The CDR3 sequence: CASSLGQGVSSNQPQHF. CDR3 nucleotides: TGTGCCAGCAGTTTAGGGCAGGGGGTGTCCAGCAATCAGCCCCAGCATTTT.

The CDR3 nucleotides are TGTGCCAGCAGCTTAGTCGTAGGGAGAGGCTACACCTTC. It yields the protein CASSLVVGRGYTF. This chain joins TRBV7-2 and TRBJ1-2; D gene ambiguous. CDR3 size: 13 residues. Germline V gives CDR1 SGHTA, CDR2 FQGNSA. The ends were cut back, 1 base at V and 8 bases at J, with 11 bases in the middle. Looking up the rest from reference TRBV7-2 and TRBJ1-2 gives the full variable domain: GAGVSQSPSNKVTEKGKDVELRCDPISGHTALYWYRQSLGQGLEFLIYFQGNSAPDKSGLPSDRFSAERTGGSVSTLTIQRTQQEDSAVYLCASSLVVGRGYTFGSGTRLTVV.

CDR3 bases: TGTGCCAGCAGCGAGGACAGGGGCTACTACGAGCAGTACTTC. Amino acids: CASSEDRGYYEQYF. The chain couples TRBV21-1 to TRBJ2-7; the listed D gene, TRBD1, was not tested against the DNA. TRBV21-1 is reported as a pseudogene. The length of the CDR3 is 14 residues.

J is TRBJ1-1 and V is TRBV10-3, with 12 positions matching TRBD1. CDR3 length: 16 residues. With 6 bases clipped from V and 4 bases from J, the junction kept 9 bases outside the gene matches. The V gene's germline CDR1 is ENHRY and CDR2 SYGVKD. The CDR3, as DNA: TGTGCCATCAGAGGGGACAGGGGGCGAGTAGGCACTGAAGCTTTCTTT. This gives the protein CAIRGDRGRVGTEAFF.

Only a few counts were recorded for this clone. The chain carries TRBV29-1 and TRBJ2-3; D possibly corresponds to TRBD2 (6 bases). V was pared by 2 bases and J by 3 bases, with 15 bases between. Germline V lookup: CDR1 SQVTM, CDR2 ANQGSEA. The CDR3 runs to 15 residues. CDR3 protein: CSVERGPAGTDTQYF. In nucleotides, the CDR3 is TGCAGCGTTGAAAGGGGCCCCGCGGGGACAGATACGCAGTATTTT.

This clone was seen only a few times. V is TRBV7-2 and J is TRBJ2-1; TRBD1 aligns across 7 bases. The CDR3 has 15 amino acids. The junction had 4 bases not matched to a gene; V was cut back by 1 base and J by 4 bases. Germline CDR1 is SGHTA and CDR2 is FQGNSA. CDR3 in amino acids: CASSLGAGGYNEQFF. As DNA, the CDR3 is TGTGCCAGCAGCTTAGGGGCAGGGGGATACAATGAGCAGTTCTTC.

There are a few counts of this clone. The chain combines TRBV4-1 with TRBJ1-3; D not resolved. Trimming pared 1 base from V and 5 bases from J, leaving 6 bases between. The CDR3 length is 13 residues. Germline CDR1 is MGHRA and CDR2 is YSYEKL. CDR3: CASSQGQRNTIYF. CDR3 nucleotides: TGCGCCAGCAGCCAAGGGCAGAGAAACACCATATATTTT.

V gene TRBV5-1 combines with J gene TRBJ2-5, with D possibly TRBD2 on 6 matching bases. V lost 1 base and J lost 1, with 11 bases in between. This CDR3 is built from 15 residues. CDR1 and CDR2 from the germline V gene are SGHRS and YFSETQ. CDR3 in amino acids: CASSLYSGSQETQYF. The DNA of the CDR3 is TGCGCCAGCAGCTTGTATAGCGGCAGCCAAGAGACCCAGTACTTC.

The chain is built from TRBV20-1 and TRBJ2-1, with unresolved D. This CDR3 comprises 10 residues. The germline V gene has CDR1 DFQATT and CDR2 SNEGSKA (reference sequence). The V end lost 5 bases, the J end lost 7 bases, and 6 bases lay between the germline ends. CDR3 region: CSAEMNEQFF. CDR3 bases: TGCAGTGCTGAGATGAATGAGCAGTTCTTC.

As DNA, the CDR3 is TGCAGCGTACGGGACAGCCTCTACGAGCAGTACTTC. This translates into CSVRDSLYEQYF. The chain employs TRBV29-1 and TRBJ2-7; 7 bases are a match to TRBD1. With 6 bases clipped from V and 3 bases from J, the junction kept 5 bases outside the gene matches. Germline CDR1 SQVTM, CDR2 ANQGSEA. This CDR3 contains 12 residues.

The rearrangement links TRBV4-1 to TRBJ2-3; 13 bases are a match to TRBD2. Trimming at V came to 3 bases and at J to 4 bases, leaving 4 bases not matched to a gene. The CDR3 covers 16 residues. Germline V gives CDR1 MGHRA, CDR2 YSYEKL. The CDR3 DNA reads as TGCGCCAGCAGCCATGGGACTAGCGGGGTTTCAGATACGCAGTATTTT. This sequence encodes CASSHGTSGVSDTQYF.

This clone has just a few counts. The rearrangement uses TRBV7-9 and TRBJ1-1; D is undetermined. This CDR3 is built from 14 residues. Germline CDR1 and CDR2: SEHNR and FQNEAQ (reference sequence). With 5 bases removed from V and 0 bases from J, the gap between germline ends came to 10 bases. In DNA form, the CDR3 reads TGTGCCAGCAGCGAACAGAGAATGAACACTGAAGCTTTCTTT. It specifies CASSEQRMNTEAFF.

The genes are TRBV18 and TRBJ1-5; TRBD1 matches at 9 bases. Germline trimming cut 3 bases from V and 4 bases from J; bases unmatched to any gene: 4. The CDR3 has 15 amino acids. Germline V lookup: CDR1 KGHSH, CDR2 LQKENI. The CDR3 loop is CASSPGQGTNQPQHF. The CDR3 DNA follows: TGTGCCAGCTCACCGGGACAGGGAACGAATCAGCCCCAGCATTTT. The full variable domain, with the rest looked up from reference TRBV18 and TRBJ1-5, is NAGVMQNPRHLVRRRGQEARLRCSPMKGHSHVYWYRQLPEEGLKFMVYLQKENIIDESGMPKERFSAEFPKEGPSILRIQQVVRGDSAAYFCASSPGQGTNQPQHFGDGTRLSIL.

The V gene is TRBV19, the J gene TRBJ1-6, with no clear D. This CDR3 is 19 amino acids long. CDR1 is LNHDA, CDR2 SQIVND, per germline (reference sequence). Trimming cost V 0 bases and J 0 bases, with 15 bases left between them. Written as DNA, the CDR3 is TGTGCCAGTAGTATAGAATATTCTGGCCACAGCTCCTATAATTCACCCCTCCACTTT. Protein: CASSIEYSGHSSYNSPLHF. The entire variable domain, with the rest obtained from reference TRBV19 and TRBJ1-6, is as follows: DGGITQSPKYLFRKEGQNVTLSCEQNLNHDAMYWYRQDPGQGLRLIYYSQIVNDFQKGDIAEGYSVSREKKESFPLTVTSAQKNPTAFYLCASSIEYSGHSSYNSPLHFGNGTRLTVT.

The chain combines TRBV28 with TRBJ2-7; 11 bases are a match to TRBD1. CDR1 is MDHEN, CDR2 SYDVKM, per germline. V dropped 6 bases and J dropped 5; count of bases not matched to a gene: 9. CDR3 length: 15 residues. CDR3 region: CASSTGQGANHEQYF. CDR3 nucleotide sequence: TGTGCCAGCAGCACCGGACAGGGGGCCAACCACGAGCAGTACTTC.

This chain uses TRBV5-1 with TRBJ1-6, with D uncertain. Trimming shortened V by 1 base and J by 10 bases, and 12 bases separated the two germline ends. The germline CDR1 and CDR2 sequences are SGHRS and YFSETQ. This CDR3 has 14 amino acids. CDR3 region: CASSLRREGSPLHF. The CDR3 DNA sequence: TGCGCCAGCAGCTTGCGTCGGGAAGGGTCACCCCTCCACTTT.

The chain links TRBV15 to TRBJ1-2; a weak D match, TRBD1 (6 bases). Trimming cost V 0 bases and J 6 bases, with 17 bases left between them. Looked up from germline, CDR1 is LNHNV and CDR2 is YYDKDF (reference sequence). The length of the CDR3 is 16 residues. CDR3 nucleotide sequence: TGTGCCACCAGCAGAGATCTGGCAGGGGAGTTTGATGGCTACACCTTC. Its protein product is CATSRDLAGEFDGYTF. The entire variable domain, with the rest obtained from reference TRBV15 and TRBJ1-2, is as follows: DAMVIQNPRYQVTQFGKPVTLSCSQTLNHNVMYWYQQKSSQAPKLLFHYYDKDFNNEADTPDNFQSRRPNTSFCFLDIRSPGLGDTAMYLCATSRDLAGEFDGYTFGSGTRLTVV.

V is TRBV5-1 and J is TRBJ2-7, with 9 bases identical to TRBD2. The ends lost 9 bases at V and 7 bases at J; junction bases unmatched: 17. The CDR3 is made up of 15 amino acids. CDR1 SGHRS and CDR2 YFSETQ come from the germline V gene. The CDR3 bases are TGCGCCACCCCCCTGGGCGGGAGGGCGAGGGGAGAGCAGTACTTC. It translates to CATPLGGRARGEQYF. Variable domain in full (rest from reference TRBV5-1 and TRBJ2-7): KAGVTQTPRYLIKTRGQQVTLSCSPISGHRSVSWYQQTPGQGLQFLFEYFSETQRNKGNFPGRFSGRQFSNSRSEMNVSTLELGDSALYLCATPLGGRARGEQYFGPGTRLTVT.

The chain is built from TRBV5-1 and TRBJ2-3; D is unclear. The V gene's germline CDR1 is SGHRS and CDR2 YFSETQ. Trimming pared 4 bases from V and 4 bases from J, leaving 16 bases between. This CDR3 has 15 amino acids. The CDR3 nucleotides read TGCGCCAGCAGCGGCCCCGGAGCAAACCCAGATACGCAGTATTTT. Translated: CASSGPGANPDTQYF.

This clone was seen only a few times. The chain links TRBV28 to TRBJ2-3; D is perhaps TRBD2 (6 bases). This CDR3 is 16 amino acids long. From germline, CDR1 is MDHEN and CDR2 SYDVKM. V lost 6 bases to trimming and J lost 2 bases, with 18 bases between them. The CDR3 region has the DNA TGTGCCAGCAGCCGCGTCGGGCGGGGATTCACAGATACGCAGTATTTT. Translation: CASSRVGRGFTDTQYF.

This sequence joins TRBV6-1 and TRBJ1-1; tentatively, D is TRBD1 (6 bases). V was shortened by 9 bases and J by 1 base, with 15 bases between the two germline ends. CDR3 length: 14 amino acids. CDR1 and CDR2 from the germline V gene are MNHNS and SASEGT. In DNA form, the CDR3 reads TGTGCCAGTCGACAGGAGCACTCGAACACTGAAGCTTTCTTT. Protein sequence: CASRQEHSNTEAFF.

The chain carries TRBV19 and TRBJ2-7; 8 bases agree with TRBD2. The ends lost 10 bases at V and 2 bases at J; junction bases unmatched: 7. Germline V gene data show CDR1 as LNHDA and CDR2 as SQIVND (reference sequence). CDR3 length equals 13 residues. The CDR3 bases are TGTGCCACCGCGGGACTAGACCCCTACGAGCAGTACTTC. Encoded protein: CATAGLDPYEQYF.